This TCR beta chain was obtained from a study of T-cell memory formation after mild COVID-19. The germline CDR1 and CDR2 sequences are SGHVS and FNYEAQ. The J segment lost 0 bases and the V segment lost 5 bases, leaving 5 bases of the junction unmatched. CDR3 size: 16 residues. From 5'RACE with constant-segment primers came TCR alpha and TCR beta cDNA libraries that carried sample barcodes and UMIs. TCRdb recomputed calls from the 5' RACE reads with MiXCR, one row per CDR3 protein. The table includes roughly 40,000 distinct CDR3 sequences, about 6.8% detected once. This clonotype was seen many times. Antigen: not known. Study outcomes and limitations: Researchers report contracting CD4+ clones mostly in CM and EM, with CD8+ clones in EMRA. From day 15 to 85, contracting clones were balanced between CD4 and CD8, whereas later expanders leaned toward CD4+. Cross-reactive memory appears to have joined, as suggested by some responding clones showing up in pre-infection memory.

The sequenced sample consisted of PBMCs or a T cell subset sorted from them (not recorded which). This clonotype was obtained from an adult who had mild COVID-19 (a few samples of this study predate the infection). Cell type and time point are not known. J is TRBJ2-3 and V is TRBV7-6, with 10 bases that match TRBD2. The CDR3 region is CASSPLAGGSTDTQYF. The CDR3, as DNA: TGTGCCAGCAGCCCCTTAGCGGGAGGAAGCACAGATACGCAGTATTTT.